This TCR beta chain came from a study of early T cells in non-severe SARS-CoV-2 infection. V shed 7 bases, J shed 1 base, and the junction held 18 bases outside the gene matches. CDR1 and CDR2 from the germline V gene are ENHRY and SYGVKD. This CDR3 region has 20 residues. TCRdb ran MiXCR on the 5' RACE reads and lists one entry per CDR3 protein. The data hold some 54,000 distinct CDR3 sequences, with about 10% observed a single time. The sample consisted of whole blood. The TCR sequence derives from an adult who was a healthcare worker with PCR-confirmed SARS-CoV-2 infection or an uninfected control (not recorded which). The chain combines TRBV10-3 with TRBJ2-2; TRBD2 aligns across 10 bases. CDR3 sequence (DNA): TGTGCCATCATGACGACCACCGGGACTAGCGAACTAATGAACACCGGGGAGCTGTTTTTT. Protein: CAIMTTTGTSELMNTGELFF.